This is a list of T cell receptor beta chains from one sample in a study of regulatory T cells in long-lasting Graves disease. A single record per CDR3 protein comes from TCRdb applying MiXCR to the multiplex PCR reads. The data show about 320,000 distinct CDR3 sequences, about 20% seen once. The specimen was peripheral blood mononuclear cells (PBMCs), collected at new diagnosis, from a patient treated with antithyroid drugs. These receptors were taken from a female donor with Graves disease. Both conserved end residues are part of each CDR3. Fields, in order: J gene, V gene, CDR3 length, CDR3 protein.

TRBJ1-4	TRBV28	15	CASSLPGTGNEKLFF
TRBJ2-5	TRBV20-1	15	CSAGLAGGMQETQYF
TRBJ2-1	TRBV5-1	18	CASSFGLAGVSSYNEQFF
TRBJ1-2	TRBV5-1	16	CASSLAAIGTGGGYTF
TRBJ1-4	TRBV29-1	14	CSVGTSRGVKKLFF
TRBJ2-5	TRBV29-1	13	CSVEQRERGTQYF
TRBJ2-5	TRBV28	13	CASSGTGRETQYF
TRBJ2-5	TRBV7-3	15	CASSSAGRGQETQYF
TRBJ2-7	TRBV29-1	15	CSVEDPTGVGYEQYF
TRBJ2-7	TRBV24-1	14	CATSPSGGSGEQYF
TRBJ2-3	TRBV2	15	CASSEAGGRRDTQYF
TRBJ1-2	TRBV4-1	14	CASSPWTGVYGYTF
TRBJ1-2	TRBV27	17	CASKSHHGQGATYRYTF
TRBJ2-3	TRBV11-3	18	CASSSPTSREFLTDTQYF
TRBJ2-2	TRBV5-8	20	CASPRAPGQGLFEDTGELFF
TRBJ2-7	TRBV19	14	CASSMFREHHEQYF
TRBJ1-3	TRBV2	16	CASRARIYSSGNTIYF
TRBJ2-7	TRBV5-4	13	CASSPGLASEQYF
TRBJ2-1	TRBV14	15	CASSPWATGSNEQFF
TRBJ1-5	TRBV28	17	CASSASGARTSNQPQHF
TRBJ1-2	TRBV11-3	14	CASSLDRGTNGYTF
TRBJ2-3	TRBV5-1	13	CASSLLETDTQYF
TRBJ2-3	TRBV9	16	CASSVRQGVGTDTQYF
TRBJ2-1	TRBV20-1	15	CSARDWVRGNNEQFF
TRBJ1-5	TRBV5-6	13	CASSSEGGGPQHF
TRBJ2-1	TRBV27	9	CASWGEQFF
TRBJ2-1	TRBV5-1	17	CASSLEARDRDNNEQFF
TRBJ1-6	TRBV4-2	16	CASSQNLAGVGSPLHF
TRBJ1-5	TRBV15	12	CATSGSNQPQHF
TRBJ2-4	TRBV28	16	CASSVVSGGAKNIQYF
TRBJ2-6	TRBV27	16	CASSVVTGAGANVLTF
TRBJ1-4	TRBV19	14	CASSIRRGQEKLFF
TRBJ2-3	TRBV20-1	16	CSASTGTAGSTDTQYF
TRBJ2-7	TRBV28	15	CASSFRGSSRNEQYF
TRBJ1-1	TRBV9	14	CASSVEGRGTEAFF
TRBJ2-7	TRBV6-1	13	CASSASGIYEQYF
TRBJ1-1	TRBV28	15	CASSYPRPRDTEAFF
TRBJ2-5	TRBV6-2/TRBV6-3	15	CASSSTSGSQETQYF
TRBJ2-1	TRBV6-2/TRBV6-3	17	CASSYQGSGSSYNEQFF
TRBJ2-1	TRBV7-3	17	CASSPNRLAGENNEQFF
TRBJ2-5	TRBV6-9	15	CASSYSRTGGETQYF
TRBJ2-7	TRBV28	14	CASSRRVEVYEQYF
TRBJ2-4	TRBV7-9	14	CASSFGQGANIQYF
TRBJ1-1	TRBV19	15	CASSSQFVGSTEAFF
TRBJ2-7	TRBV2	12	CASRVEGGEQYF
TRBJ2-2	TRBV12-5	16	CASGLVPGTYTGELFF
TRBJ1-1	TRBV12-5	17	CASGLVEVRGPGTEAFF